This TCR beta chain originates from a study of T cells after yellow fever vaccination (dated by TCRdb to between 2018 and 2021). In terms of the full investigation: Libraries from fractions with low cell numbers were prepared with the SMART-Seq v4 Ultra Low Input RNA kit. Blood was drawn at multiple timepoints before and after primary and secondary immunization, with bulk PBMC replicates and cell subsets isolated. The cohort comprised two healthy male donors, one aged 18 to 30 and one aged 30 to 40 years. To follow T-cell clones before and after primary and booster YFV17D yellow fever vaccination, bulk TCR alpha and beta repertoires were sequenced over time.

Synthesis of TCR cDNA relied on 5'RACE template switching, a step that introduced a universal primer site along with unique molecular identifiers. Priming of cDNA synthesis was performed from both the TCR alpha and TCR beta constant segments. Two PCR steps were used to amplify libraries, with sample barcodes and sequencing adapters being added in the second step. Sequencing of libraries was performed on Illumina HiSeq 2500 (2x100 bp) or NovaSeq (2x150 bp). On the study's bioinformatics: Reads were demultiplexed and collapsed into UMI consensus sequences with MIGEC, and V(D)J alignment was performed with MiXCR. Vaccine-responding clonotypes were defined with edgeR using replicate PBMC samples, requiring FDR below 0.01 and a log2 fold change above 5 up to day 15. Each bulk clonotype received a CD4 or CD8 identity based on whether the sequenced CD4 or CD8 repertoire contained that clonotype at higher abundance. Using fastp at Q25 and MiXCR, TCRdb reprocessed the public reads and kept productive beta chains. Merged by CDR3 protein, the rows form single entries marked with the most common genes and DNA. It is TCRdb's table, rather than the study itself, that gives the V and J calls and clone size. Recorded for this sample are about 350,000 distinct CDR3 sequences; 8% to 9.5% of them occurred a single time. The biggest ten clones account for 15% to 20% of the sample.

From its cysteine to its phenylalanine, the CDR3 spans 13 amino acids. The DNA shown is the 39-base CDR3, in frame from base 1. CDR1 SGHRS and CDR2 YFSETQ were looked up in the germline V gene. The sample's treatment or condition, from its label and the paper: live attenuated yellow fever vaccine strain. At each blood-draw timepoint, two biological replicates of bulk PBMCs were obtained. A standard Ficoll-Paque protocol was used to isolate PBMCs from peripheral blood. TriZol was used to extract RNA from bulk PBMCs, from CD4 and CD8 fractions, and from dextramer-positive and dextramer-negative fractions. The table lists this clonotype with many counts. Its recognized antigen is unknown. Germline is not matched at one junction end, which may reflect a read error. General findings and caveats noted by the study authors: A small fraction of clonotypes appeared in both the CD4 and CD8 compartments, likely as a result of convergent recombination. Because abundant contaminating clonotypes from the bulk population could be contained in FACS-sorted repertoires, computational filtering was required. The secondary T-cell response was weaker than the primary response but faster, peaking on day 5 instead of day 15. Most clones expanded after primary vaccination (96% of CD4 and about 85% of CD8) were re-detected after the booster, suggesting that broad memory maintenance occurred. The study included only a couple of donors, which limits how far the findings can be generalized.

The chain is encoded by TRBV5-1 joined to TRBJ1-2; no D gene call is confident. This sequence originates from a young man who received the YFV17D yellow fever vaccine. The material was PBMCs, obtained roughly 45 days after the first yellow fever vaccination. The nucleotides are TGCGCCAGCAGCTTCCAGGTTGGCTATGACTACACCTTC. Protein translation: CASSFQVGYDYTF.